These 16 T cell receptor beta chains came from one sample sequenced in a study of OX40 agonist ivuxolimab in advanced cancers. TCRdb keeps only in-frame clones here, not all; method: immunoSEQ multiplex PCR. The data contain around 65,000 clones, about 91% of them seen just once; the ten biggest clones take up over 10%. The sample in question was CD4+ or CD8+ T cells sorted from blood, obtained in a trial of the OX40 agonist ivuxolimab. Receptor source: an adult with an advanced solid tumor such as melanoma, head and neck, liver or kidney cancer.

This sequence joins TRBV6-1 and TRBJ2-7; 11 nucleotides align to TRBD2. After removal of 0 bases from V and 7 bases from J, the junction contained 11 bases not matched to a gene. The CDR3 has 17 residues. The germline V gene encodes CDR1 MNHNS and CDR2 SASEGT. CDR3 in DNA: TGTGCCAGCAGTGAAGCTGTGTCTAGCGGGAGGTCGGGGGAGCAGTACTTC. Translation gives CASSEAVSSGRSGEQYF.

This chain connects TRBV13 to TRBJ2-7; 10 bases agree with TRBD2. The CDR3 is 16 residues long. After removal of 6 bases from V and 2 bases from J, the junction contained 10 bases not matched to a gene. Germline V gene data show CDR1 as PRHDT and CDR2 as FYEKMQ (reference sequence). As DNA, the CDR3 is TGTGCCAGCAGACCCTTAGCGGGAGGAAGAACCTACGAGCAGTACTTC. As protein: CASRPLAGGRTYEQYF.

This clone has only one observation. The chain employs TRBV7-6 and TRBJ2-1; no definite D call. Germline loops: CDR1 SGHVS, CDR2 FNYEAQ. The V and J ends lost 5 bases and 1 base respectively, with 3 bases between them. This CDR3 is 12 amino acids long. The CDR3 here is CASSLSYNEQFF. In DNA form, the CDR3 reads TGTGCCAGCAGCCTTTCCTACAATGAGCAGTTCTTC.

In nucleotides, the CDR3 is TGTGCCAGCACCCCGGGACTTTATAGCAATCAGCCCCAGCATTTT. Protein: CASTPGLYSNQPQHF. J is TRBJ1-5 and V is TRBV6-5; D is perhaps TRBD1 (5 bases). The CDR3 totals 15 residues. The germline V and J ends were trimmed by 7 bases and 0 bases, with 13 bases remaining between them. In germline, CDR1 is MNHEY, CDR2 SVGAGI.

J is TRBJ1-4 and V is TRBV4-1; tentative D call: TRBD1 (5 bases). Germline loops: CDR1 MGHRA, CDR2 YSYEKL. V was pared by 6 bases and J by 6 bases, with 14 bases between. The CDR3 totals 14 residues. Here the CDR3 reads CASSLRDGDEKLFF. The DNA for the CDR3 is TGCGCCAGCAGTCTCCGGGACGGAGATGAAAAACTGTTTTTT.

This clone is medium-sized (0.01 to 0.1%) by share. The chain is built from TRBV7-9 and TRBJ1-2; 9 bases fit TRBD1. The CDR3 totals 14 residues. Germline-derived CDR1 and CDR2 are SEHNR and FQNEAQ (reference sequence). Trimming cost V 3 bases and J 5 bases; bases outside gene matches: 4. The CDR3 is CASSFGTGIYGYTF. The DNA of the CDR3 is TGTGCCAGCAGCTTTGGGACAGGGATTTATGGCTACACCTTC.

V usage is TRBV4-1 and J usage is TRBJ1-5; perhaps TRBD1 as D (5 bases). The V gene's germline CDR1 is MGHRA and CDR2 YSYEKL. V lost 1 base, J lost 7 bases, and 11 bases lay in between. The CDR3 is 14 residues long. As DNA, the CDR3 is TGCGCCAGCAGCCAAGTAGGGGTTGGCCAGCCCCAGCATTTT. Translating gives CASSQVGVGQPQHF.

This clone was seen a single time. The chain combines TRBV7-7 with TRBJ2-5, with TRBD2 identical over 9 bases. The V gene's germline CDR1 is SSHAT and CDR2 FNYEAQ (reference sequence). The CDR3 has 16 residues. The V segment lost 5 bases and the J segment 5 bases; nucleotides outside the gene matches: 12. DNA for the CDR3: TGTGCCAGCAGCCCTATGGGGCGGGAGGGACGGGAGACCCAGTACTTC. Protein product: CASSPMGREGRETQYF. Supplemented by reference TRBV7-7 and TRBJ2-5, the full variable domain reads GAGVSQSPRYKVTKRGQDVTLRCDPISSHATLYWYQQALGQGPEFLTYFNYEAQPDKSGLPSDRFSAERPEGSISTLTIQRTEQRDSAMYRCASSPMGREGRETQYFGPGTRLLVL.

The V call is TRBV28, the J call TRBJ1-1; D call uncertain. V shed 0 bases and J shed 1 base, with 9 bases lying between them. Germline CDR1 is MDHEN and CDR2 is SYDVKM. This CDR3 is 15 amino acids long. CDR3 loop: CASSLWGQSNTEAFF. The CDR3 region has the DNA TGTGCCAGCAGTTTATGGGGCCAGTCGAACACTGAAGCTTTCTTT.

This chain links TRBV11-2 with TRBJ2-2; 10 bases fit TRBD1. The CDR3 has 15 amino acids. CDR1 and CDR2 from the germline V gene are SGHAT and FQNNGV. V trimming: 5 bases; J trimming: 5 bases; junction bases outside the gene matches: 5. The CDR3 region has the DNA TGTGCCAGCAGCCCGCGGGACAGGGGAACCGGGGAGCTGTTTTTT. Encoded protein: CASSPRDRGTGELFF. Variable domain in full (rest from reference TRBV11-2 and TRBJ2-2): EAGVAQSPRYKIIEKRQSVAFWCNPISGHATLYWYQQILGQGPKLLIQFQNNGVVDDSQLPKDRFSAERLKGVDSTLKIQPAKLEDSAVYLCASSPRDRGTGELFFGEGSRLTVL.

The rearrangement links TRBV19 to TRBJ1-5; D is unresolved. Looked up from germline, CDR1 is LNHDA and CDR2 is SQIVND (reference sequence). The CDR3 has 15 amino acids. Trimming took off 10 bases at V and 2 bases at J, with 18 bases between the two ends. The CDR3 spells CATGLLSVGNQPQHF. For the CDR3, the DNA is TGTGCCACAGGACTTCTCTCGGTCGGCAATCAGCCCCAGCATTTT. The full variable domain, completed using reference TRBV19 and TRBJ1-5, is DGGITQSPKYLFRKEGQNVTLSCEQNLNHDAMYWYRQDPGQGLRLIYYSQIVNDFQKGDIAEGYSVSREKKESFPLTVTSAQKNPTAFYLCATGLLSVGNQPQHFGDGTRLSIL.

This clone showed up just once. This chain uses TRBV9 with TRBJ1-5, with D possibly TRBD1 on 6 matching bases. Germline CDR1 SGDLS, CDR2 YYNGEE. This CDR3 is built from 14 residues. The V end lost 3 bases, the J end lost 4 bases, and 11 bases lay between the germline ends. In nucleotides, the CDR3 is TGTGCCAGCAGCGAAACAGGGTATAATCAGCCCCAGCATTTT. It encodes CASSETGYNQPQHF.

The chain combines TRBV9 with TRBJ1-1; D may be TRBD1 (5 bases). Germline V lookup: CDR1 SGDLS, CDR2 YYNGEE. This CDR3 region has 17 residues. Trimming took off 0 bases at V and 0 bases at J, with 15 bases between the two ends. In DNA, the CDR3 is TGTGCCAGCAGCGTAGGAAGGGACGAGCACATGAACACTGAAGCTTTCTTT. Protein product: CASSVGRDEHMNTEAFF. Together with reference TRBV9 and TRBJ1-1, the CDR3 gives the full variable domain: DSGVTQTPKHLITATGQRVTLRCSPRSGDLSVYWYQQSLDQGLQFLIQYYNGEERAKGNILERFSAQQFPDLHSELNLSSLELGDSALYFCASSVGRDEHMNTEAFFGQGTRLTVV.

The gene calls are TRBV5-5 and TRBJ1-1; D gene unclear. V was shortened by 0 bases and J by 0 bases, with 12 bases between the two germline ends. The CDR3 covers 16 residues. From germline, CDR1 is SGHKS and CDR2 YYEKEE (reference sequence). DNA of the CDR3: TGTGCCAGCAGCTTGGACGGTGGGAGGATGAACACTGAAGCTTTCTTT. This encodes CASSLDGGRMNTEAFF.

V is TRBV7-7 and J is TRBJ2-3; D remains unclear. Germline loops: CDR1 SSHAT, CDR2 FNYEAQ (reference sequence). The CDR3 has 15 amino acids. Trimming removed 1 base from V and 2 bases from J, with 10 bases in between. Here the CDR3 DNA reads TGTGCCAGCAGCTTAGGGGTAGGAAACACAGATACGCAGTATTTT. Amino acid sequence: CASSLGVGNTDTQYF.

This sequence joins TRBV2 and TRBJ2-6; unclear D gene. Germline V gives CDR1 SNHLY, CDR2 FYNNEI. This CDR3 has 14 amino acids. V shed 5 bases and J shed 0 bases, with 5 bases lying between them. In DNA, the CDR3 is TGTGCCAGCAGTTGGGGCTCTGGGGCCAACGTCCTGACTTTC. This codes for CASSWGSGANVLTF. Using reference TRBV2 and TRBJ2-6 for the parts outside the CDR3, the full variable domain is EPEVTQTPSHQVTQMGQEVILRCVPISNHLYFYWYRQILGQKVEFLVSFYNNEISEKSEIFDDQFSVERPDGSNFTLKIRSTKLEDSAMYFCASSWGSGANVLTFGAGSRLTVL.